This T cell receptor beta chain was documented in a study of cytomegalovirus exposure and HLA in healthy donors (dated by TCRdb to the late 2010s). For context, the study as a whole: In an earlier analysis of under 600 of the donors, 276 Gb of sequence data and 90 million to 120 million unique TCR beta sequences from roughly 180 million T cells were reported. An early release covering about 600 HLA-typed donors comprised roughly 300 gigabases of sequencing data and tens of millions of unique TCR sequences. Of the roughly 400 genotyped donors, 65% to 90% fell in the genetic ancestry cluster associated with self-reported Caucasian donors. The study aimed to test whether signatures of past pathogen exposure could be identified by cataloging public T cell receptors. The study used immunosequencing to profile the T cell repertoires of several hundred subjects and linked those repertoires to cytomegalovirus serostatus. Besides the first cohort of around 670 subjects, a separate validation cohort made up of 120 different subjects was used. To predict cytomegalovirus infection status, the study brought together high-throughput TCR immunosequencing, statistical association of individual TCRs with disease status, and machine learning. A later analysis re-analyzed previously published TCR beta repertoires from about 600 donors and added high-resolution HLA genotyping to study TCR occurrence patterns. Rather than using new phenotypic data, the later analysis identified candidate immune exposures from TCR beta sequences and from how often those sequences occurred across donors. An earlier analysis of approximately 630 of the donors applied high-throughput TCR beta sequencing to assess whether each TCR beta V gene segment acted as functional or pseudogenic. Alongside the repertoire data, information on donor age, sex, ethnicity and CMV serostatus was compiled. A later genetic analysis took genome-wide SNP genotypes for about 55% of the 666 donors and used that subset as a discovery cohort. All discovery cohort repertoires had been generated on a single sequencing platform. HLA typing covered class I and class II loci at four-digit resolution. The number of typed donors differed by locus: 629-630 for A, B, C, DRB1 and DQB1; 500 to 550 for DQA1; 606 for DPA1; and around 470 for DPB1. Roughly 5 DR-DQ haplotypes were handled as single units for association and clustering, since linkage in the cohort was strong. Among some 400 genotyped donors of the cohort, an average of approximately 240,000 unique TCR beta nucleotide sequences was sequenced per donor, of which about 18% were non-productive.

The cohort comprised approximately 700 healthy bone marrow donors. At the time of sampling, all cohort members were nominally healthy, though unrecorded immune exposures were likely present. The donor was CMV seropositive and was included in the group of 270 or so seropositive cohort members. A peripheral blood sample was provided by each donor, and peripheral blood mononuclear cells were used for TCR beta sequencing. The Qiagen DNeasy Blood Extraction Kit was used to extract genomic DNA from the blood cell samples. The paper as a whole reports these results and caveats: In vitro tests confirmed that a few of the cytomegalovirus-associated TCR beta chains recognize cytomegalovirus antigens. In a later analysis, the rate of TCR association differed among HLA loci, with DRB1 alleles having the most associated TCRs and HLA-C alleles having the fewest. In a later analysis, most CMV-associated TCR beta chains were found to appear HLA-restricted, with HLA associations seemingly driven largely by CMV exposure. According to the authors, the approach could potentially be generalized to other disease states and immunological phenotypes. A cluster of highly shared sequence variants was judged likely to be a technical artifact of the sequencing pipeline. In a later analysis, some 17,000 TCR beta sequences were associated with specific HLA alleles at a false discovery rate of 0.05. In an earlier analysis of some 540 of the donors, most TCR beta V segments appeared in productive rearrangements about 87% or about 30% of the time, broadly matching IMGT annotations. In a later analysis, several top co-occurrence clusters were reported to appear linked to parvovirus B19, influenza, CMV and Epstein-Barr virus. Assigning TCR associations to individual alleles was difficult when HLA alleles, especially DR and DQ, strongly co-occurred. A further reported finding was that TCR beta sequences accurately predicted the HLA-A and HLA-B alleles for most subjects in the first cohort. Because counts were too low, about 18 rarely observed V segments, including chromosome 9 orphons, were excluded from the earlier analysis of 587 of the donors. Because some donors lacked HLA typing at each locus, the association tests relied only on the typed subset. Because the 87-base-pair reads could not distinguish some IMGT-functional V segments, including TRBV6-2 and TRBV6-3, those segments were excluded. A later genetic analysis associated a missense DCLRE1C variant with V-gene and J-gene trimming of TCR beta chains, and an independent cohort replicated the association. While some public TCRs were present in many individuals, most TCR sequences turned up only very rarely across donors. The study gave a list of more than 150 TCR beta chains associated with cytomegalovirus. In both the original and validation cohorts, the classifier was reported to diagnose cytomegalovirus status with high specificity and sensitivity. According to a later genetic analysis, donors in an Asian-associated ancestry cluster had fewer N-insertions in productive TCRs than the approximately 650-donor mean. CMV serostatus was the only immune exposure information available for the cohort. Roughly uniform sequencing depth across donors was assumed in presence/absence analyses, although this assumption may not hold. Linkage disequilibrium might explain the correlated functional status among segregating V segments, but an unknown experimental factor could not be excluded. A later analysis found that HLA-associated TCR beta chains were more clonally expanded and had lower generation probabilities than equally common non-associated chains. The cohort was sequenced for TCR beta chains only, and without alpha or paired-chain data the features that could be detected were limited.

Libraries were built with the immunoSEQ multiplex PCR assay. For the multiplex PCR, a mixture combining 60 forward primers for TCR Vbeta segments and 13 reverse primers for TCR Jbeta segments was used. The CDR3 region of rearranged TCR beta genes was amplified from genomic DNA by a multiplex PCR assay. Amplified TCR beta libraries were sequenced as 87-base-pair reads on the Illumina HiSeq System. The paper's processing steps were these. Across the roughly 700 repertoires, a later analysis counted some 80 million unique TCR beta chains, approximately 12 million of which were shared by at least two donors. Raw reads were error-corrected and collapsed into unique sequences by a nearest-neighbor algorithm in which closely related sequences were merged to remove PCR and sequencing errors. To assign V, D and J gene segments, CDR3 sequences were aligned to IMGT reference sequences. For a sequence to be retained, at least a six-nucleotide match to both a V gene segment and a J gene segment was required. Rearrangements were called productive when the CDR3 lacked stop codons and stayed in frame with V and J; all others were non-productive. CDR3 was defined according to IMGT convention as the region running from the second conserved V-encoded cysteine to the conserved J-encoded phenylalanine. In an earlier analysis of roughly 610 of the donors, sequences lacking an unambiguous match to a single V gene segment were excluded. An earlier analysis of almost 600 of the donors classified V segments as functional when productive rearrangements were above 56.7% and as segregating when the standard deviation between donors was above 5%. A statistical classification framework was developed to diagnose cytomegalovirus status using the catalog of TCR beta chain sequences. A later analysis assigned V and J genes by comparing TCR nucleotide sequences with IMGT/GENE-DB human TR gene sequences. A later analysis assigned CDR3 sequences and most-parsimonious VDJ recombination scenarios with the TCRdist pipeline. In a later analysis, every TCR beta chain was defined by the combination of its CDR3 amino acid sequence and its V-gene family, and reads without a unique V-gene family were dropped. In a later analysis, approximately 640 highly shared, low-generation-probability nucleotide sequences were removed to address suspected cross-contamination and a sequencing artifact. In a later analysis, a clonal expansion index for each public chain was calculated from normalized within-repertoire ranks of inferred template counts. A later analysis computed generation probabilities with a VDJ recombination model fitted to out-of-frame rearrangements, and checked the results against IGoR. A later analysis scored TCR-TCR, TCR-HLA and TCR-CMV co-occurrence with hypergeometric tests, applying a repertoire-size bias correction to TCR pairs. In a later analysis, false discovery rates were estimated by permuting HLA or CMV assignments 20 times. A later analysis grouped co-occurring TCRs with DBSCAN, adding TCRdist sequence similarity when clustering within HLA-allele-positive subsets. For co-occurrence clustering, repertoires with fewer than 30,000 or more than 120,000 public chains were excluded, along with four to six repertoires with anomalous nucleotide sharing. Sourced from immuneACCESS, this table was stored by TCRdb with only in-frame sequences that have V and J called. A share of the clones is absent; for the studies checked, an unresolved V gene accounts for under half, and the remainder has no known explanation. That table is the source of V, J and clone size, and D and trimming were worked out from the DNA. In this sample the table shows approximately 76,000 clones, 60% to 75% of which occur a single time. The top ten constitute about 16% of the sample.

CDR1 is given as LNHDA and CDR2 as SQIVND, both from the germline V gene (reference sequence). The CDR3, from cysteine to phenylalanine, totals 14 residues. Only the CDR3 DNA is retained, 42 bases long and in frame from the first base. Here V drops 8 bases and J drops 1 base, and the junction holds 7 bases not matched to any gene. Points on this clone: Its antigen has not been determined. Per-nucleotide qualities are absent, and no much larger clonotype sits a single base away.

This clonotype was obtained from a middle-aged woman in good health and CMV-seropositive. The sample consisted of PBMCs. The chain was built from TRBV19 and TRBJ1-2, and 7 junction bases match TRBD1. The CDR3 has the sequence CASYRQGFNYGYTF. The DNA sequence is as follows: TGTGCCAGTTATAGACAGGGCTTTAACTATGGCTACACCTTC.